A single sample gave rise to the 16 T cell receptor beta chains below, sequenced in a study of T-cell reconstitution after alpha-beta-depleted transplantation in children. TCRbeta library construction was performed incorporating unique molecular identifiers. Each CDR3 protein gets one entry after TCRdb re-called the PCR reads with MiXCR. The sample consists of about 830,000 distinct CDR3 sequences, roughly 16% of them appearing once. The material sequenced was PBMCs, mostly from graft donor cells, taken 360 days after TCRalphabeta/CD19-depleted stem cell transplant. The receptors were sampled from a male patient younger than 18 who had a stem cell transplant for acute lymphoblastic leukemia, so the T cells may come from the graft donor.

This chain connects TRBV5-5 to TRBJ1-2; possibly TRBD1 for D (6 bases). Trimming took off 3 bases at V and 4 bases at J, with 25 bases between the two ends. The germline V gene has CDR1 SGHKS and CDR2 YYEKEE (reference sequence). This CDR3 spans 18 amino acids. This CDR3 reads CASSSTAGGNPLSYGYTF. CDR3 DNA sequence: TGTGCCAGCAGCTCAACTGCGGGGGGCAACCCCCTAAGCTATGGCTACACCTTC.

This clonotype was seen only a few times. The CDR3 loop reads CAIGPGRLPSYEQYF. The CDR3 nucleotides are TGTGCCATCGGGCCCGGTAGGCTCCCCTCCTACGAGCAGTACTTC. This sequence joins TRBV10-3 and TRBJ2-7; no clear D gene. Trimming took 8 bases from V and 0 from J, leaving 17 bases between them. This CDR3 spans 15 amino acids. The germline CDR1 and CDR2 sequences are ENHRY and SYGVKD.

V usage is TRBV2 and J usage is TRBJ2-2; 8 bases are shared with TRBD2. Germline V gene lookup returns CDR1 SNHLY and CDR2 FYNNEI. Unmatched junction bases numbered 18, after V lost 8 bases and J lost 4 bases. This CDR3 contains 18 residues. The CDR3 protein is CASCLFFLAGNITGELFF. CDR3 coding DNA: TGTGCCAGCTGTTTGTTCTTCCTAGCGGGTAACATCACCGGGGAGCTGTTTTTT.

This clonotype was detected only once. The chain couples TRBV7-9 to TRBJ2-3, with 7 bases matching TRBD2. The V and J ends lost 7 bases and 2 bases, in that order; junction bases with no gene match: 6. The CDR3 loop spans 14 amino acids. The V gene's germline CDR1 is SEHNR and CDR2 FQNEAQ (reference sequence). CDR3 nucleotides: TGTGCCAGCATCGGCGGGACTAACACAGATACGCAGTATTTT. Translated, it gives CASIGGTNTDTQYF.

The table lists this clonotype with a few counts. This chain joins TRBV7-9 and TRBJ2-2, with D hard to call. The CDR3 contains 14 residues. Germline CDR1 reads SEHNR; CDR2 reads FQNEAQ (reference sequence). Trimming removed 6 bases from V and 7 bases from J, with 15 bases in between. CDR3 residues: CASRGFRGGGELFF. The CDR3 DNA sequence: TGTGCCAGCAGGGGTTTTCGCGGCGGCGGGGAGCTGTTTTTT.

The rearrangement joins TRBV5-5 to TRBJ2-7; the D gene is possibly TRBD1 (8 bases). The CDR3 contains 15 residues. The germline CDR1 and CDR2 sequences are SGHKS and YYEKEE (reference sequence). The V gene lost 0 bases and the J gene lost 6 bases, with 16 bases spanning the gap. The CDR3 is CASSLATGGEAEQYF. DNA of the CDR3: TGTGCCAGCAGCTTGGCCACAGGGGGGGAAGCCGAGCAGTACTTC.

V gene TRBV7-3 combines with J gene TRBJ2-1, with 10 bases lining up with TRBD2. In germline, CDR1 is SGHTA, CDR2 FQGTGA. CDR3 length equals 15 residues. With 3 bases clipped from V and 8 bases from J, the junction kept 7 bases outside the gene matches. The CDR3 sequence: CASSFSGRPTDEQFF. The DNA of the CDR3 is TGTGCCAGCAGCTTTAGCGGGAGGCCCACCGATGAGCAGTTCTTC.

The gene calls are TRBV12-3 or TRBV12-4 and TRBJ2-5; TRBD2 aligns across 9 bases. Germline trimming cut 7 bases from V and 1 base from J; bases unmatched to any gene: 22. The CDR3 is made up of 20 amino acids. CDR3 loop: CASTLGLYAGGSGVQETQYF. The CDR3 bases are TGTGCCAGCACCCTAGGGCTATATGCGGGGGGGAGTGGGGTCCAAGAGACCCAGTACTTC.

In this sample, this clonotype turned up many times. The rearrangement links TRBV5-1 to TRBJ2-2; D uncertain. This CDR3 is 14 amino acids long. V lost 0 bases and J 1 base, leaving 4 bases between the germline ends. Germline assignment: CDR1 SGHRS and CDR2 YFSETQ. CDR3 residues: CASSLDRNTGELFF. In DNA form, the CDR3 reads TGCGCCAGCAGCTTGGACAGGAACACCGGGGAGCTGTTTTTT.

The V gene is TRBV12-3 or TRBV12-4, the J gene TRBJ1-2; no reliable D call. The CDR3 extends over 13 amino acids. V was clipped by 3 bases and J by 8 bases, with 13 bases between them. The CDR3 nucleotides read TGTGCCAGCAGTTTCGTCAGAGGGTTGGGCTACACCTTC. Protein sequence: CASSFVRGLGYTF.

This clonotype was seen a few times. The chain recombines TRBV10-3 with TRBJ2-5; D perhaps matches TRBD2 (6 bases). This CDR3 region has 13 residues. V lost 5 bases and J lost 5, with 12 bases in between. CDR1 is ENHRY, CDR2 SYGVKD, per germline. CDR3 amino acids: CAISTGGIETQYF. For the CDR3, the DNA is TGTGCCATCAGTACCGGCGGGATTGAGACCCAGTACTTC.

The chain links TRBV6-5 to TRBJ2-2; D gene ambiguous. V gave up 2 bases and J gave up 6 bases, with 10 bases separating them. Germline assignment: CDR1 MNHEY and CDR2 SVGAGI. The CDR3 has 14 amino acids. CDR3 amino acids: CASSYDNRAGELFF. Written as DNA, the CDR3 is TGTGCCAGCAGTTACGACAACCGGGCCGGGGAGCTGTTTTTT.

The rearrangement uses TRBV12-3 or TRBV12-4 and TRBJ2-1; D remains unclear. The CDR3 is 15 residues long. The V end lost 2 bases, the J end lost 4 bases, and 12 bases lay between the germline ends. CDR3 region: CASSLITRSYNEQFF. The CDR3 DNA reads TGTGCCAGCAGTTTAATCACTCGCTCATACAATGAGCAGTTCTTC.

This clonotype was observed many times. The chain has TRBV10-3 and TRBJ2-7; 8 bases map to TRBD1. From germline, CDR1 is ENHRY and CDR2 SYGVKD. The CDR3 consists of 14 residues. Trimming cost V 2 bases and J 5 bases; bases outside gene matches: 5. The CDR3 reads CAISEGTGSDEQYF. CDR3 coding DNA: TGTGCCATCAGTGAGGGGACAGGTTCTGACGAGCAGTACTTC.

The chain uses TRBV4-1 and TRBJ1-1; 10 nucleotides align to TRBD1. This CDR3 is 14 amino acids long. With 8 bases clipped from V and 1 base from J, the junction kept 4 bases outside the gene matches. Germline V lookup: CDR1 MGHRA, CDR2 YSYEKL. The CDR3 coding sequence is TGCGCCAGCGGAGACAGGGGGCCGAACACTGAAGCTTTCTTT. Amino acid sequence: CASGDRGPNTEAFF.

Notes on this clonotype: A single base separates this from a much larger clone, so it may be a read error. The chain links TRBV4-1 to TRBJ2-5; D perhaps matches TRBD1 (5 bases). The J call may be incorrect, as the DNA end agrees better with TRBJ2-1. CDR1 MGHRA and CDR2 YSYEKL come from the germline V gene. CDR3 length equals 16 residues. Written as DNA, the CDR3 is TGCGCCAGCAGCCAATCCCTACAGGCGGTACAAGAGACCCAGTTCTTC. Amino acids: CASSQSLQAVQETQFF.